The present T cell receptor (beta chain) was sequenced within a study of cytomegalovirus exposure and HLA in healthy donors listed by TCRdb under 2017. As for the study more broadly: In an earlier analysis of about 560 of the donors, about 260 Gb of sequence data and 100 million or so unique TCR beta sequences from about 190 million T cells were reported. Approximately 300 gigabases of sequencing data and approximately 85 million unique TCR sequences were included in an early release covering under 650 HLA-typed donors. Among the approximately 400 genotyped donors, around 81% belonged to the genetic ancestry cluster associated with self-reported Caucasian donors. The study was designed to test whether signatures of past pathogen exposure could be identified by cataloging public T cell receptors. The study profiled the T cell repertoires of some 610 subjects by immunosequencing and related them to cytomegalovirus serostatus. Along with the roughly 610-subject first cohort, a separate validation cohort of over a hundred different subjects was used. The study combined high-throughput TCR immunosequencing, statistical association of individual TCRs with disease status, and machine learning to predict cytomegalovirus infection status. A later analysis re-analyzed previously published TCR beta repertoires from roughly 600 donors and added high-resolution HLA genotyping to study TCR occurrence patterns. The later analysis used no new phenotypic data to find candidate immune exposures, relying instead on TCR beta sequences and their occurrence across donors. An earlier analysis of several hundred of the donors applied high-throughput TCR beta sequencing to assess whether each TCR beta V gene segment acted as functional or pseudogenic. Alongside the repertoire data, information on donor age, sex, ethnicity and CMV serostatus was compiled. A later genetic analysis used genome-wide SNP genotypes for about three fifths of the 666 donors, treating that subset as a discovery cohort. All discovery cohort repertoires had been generated on a single sequencing platform. Class I and class II HLA loci were covered by the typing at four-digit resolution. The number of typed donors differed by locus: about 629-640 for A, B, C, DRB1 and DQB1; 500 to 550 for DQA1; some 590 for DPA1; and around 490 for DPB1. Several DR-DQ haplotypes were handled as single units for association and clustering because linkage in the cohort was strong. Among some 410 genotyped donors of the cohort, an average of roughly 240,000 unique TCR beta nucleotide sequences were sequenced per donor, roughly 20% of them non-productive.

Concerning this clone: Its antigen is still unknown. Qualities for individual bases were not recorded, and no much larger clone is one base off.

The germline V gene yields SNHLY for CDR1 and FYNNEI for CDR2. Including cysteine and phenylalanine, the CDR3 has 14 amino acids. CDR3 DNA only is kept here, 42 bases in frame from base 1. Libraries came from the immunoSEQ multiplex PCR assay. For the multiplex PCR, a mixture combining 60 forward primers for TCR Vbeta segments and 13 reverse primers for TCR Jbeta segments was used. Amplification of the CDR3 region of rearranged TCR beta genes was performed with a multiplex PCR assay on genomic DNA. On the Illumina HiSeq System, the amplified TCR beta libraries were sequenced as 87-base-pair reads. The published analysis was carried out like this. A later analysis counted approximately 74 million unique TCR beta chains across the 666 repertoires, and about 10 million of these chains were shared by at least two donors. Raw reads were error-corrected and collapsed into unique sequences with a nearest-neighbor algorithm that merged closely related sequences to remove PCR and sequencing errors. Alignment of CDR3 sequences to IMGT reference sequences was used to assign V, D and J gene segments. For a sequence to be retained, a match of at least six nucleotides was required to both a V gene segment and a J gene segment. A rearrangement was called productive if the CDR3 had no stop codons and remained in frame with V and J, and every other rearrangement was called non-productive. Following IMGT convention, CDR3 was defined as the stretch from the second conserved V-encoded cysteine to the conserved J-encoded phenylalanine. The earlier analysis of 500 to 600 of the donors excluded sequences that lacked an unambiguous match to a single V gene segment. An earlier analysis of some 610 of the donors called V segments functional above 56.7% productive rearrangements and segregating when the between-donor standard deviation exceeded 5%. A statistical classification framework was built to diagnose cytomegalovirus status from the catalog of TCR beta chain sequences. A later analysis assigned V and J genes by comparing TCR nucleotide sequences with IMGT/GENE-DB human TR gene sequences. Using the TCRdist pipeline, a later analysis assigned CDR3 sequences along with most-parsimonious VDJ recombination scenarios. In a later analysis, each TCR beta chain was defined by its CDR3 amino acid sequence together with its V-gene family, and reads lacking a unique V-gene family were excluded. To address suspected cross-contamination and a sequencing artifact, a later analysis removed around 590 highly shared, low-generation-probability nucleotide sequences. For each public chain, a later analysis derived a clonal expansion index from normalized ranks of inferred template counts within each repertoire. In a later analysis, generation probabilities were computed with a VDJ recombination model fitted to out-of-frame rearrangements, and the resulting probabilities were checked against IGoR. In a later analysis, hypergeometric tests were used to score TCR-TCR, TCR-HLA and TCR-CMV co-occurrence, with a repertoire-size bias correction applied to TCR pairs. False discovery rates were estimated in a later analysis by permuting HLA or CMV assignments 20 times. In a later analysis, co-occurring TCRs were grouped using DBSCAN, and TCRdist sequence similarity was added for clustering within HLA-allele-positive subsets. Co-occurrence clustering excluded repertoires with fewer than 30,000 or more than 120,000 public chains, plus five with anomalous nucleotide sharing. TCRdb stores this immuneACCESS table with in-frame sequences only. Part of the clones is absent; in the studies checked, under half of the shortfall reflects unresolved V genes, and no reason is known for the rest. The DNA gave D and trimming, while V, J and clone size come from that table. Recorded for this sample are 95,000 to 150,000 clones; roughly 74% of them occurred a single time. About 4.4% of the sample rests with the top ten.

The cohort comprised around 700 healthy bone marrow donors. All cohort members were sampled while nominally healthy, although unrecorded immune exposures were likely present. The donor tested CMV seropositive, placing the donor among the 289 seropositive members of the cohort. A peripheral blood sample was provided by each donor, and peripheral blood mononuclear cells were used for TCR beta sequencing. Genomic DNA was extracted from the blood cell samples with the Qiagen DNeasy Blood Extraction Kit. Beyond this particular receptor, the publication reports: It was suggested by the authors that the approach could potentially be generalized to other disease states and immunological phenotypes. Presence/absence analyses assumed roughly uniform sequencing depth across donors, an assumption that may not hold. The 87-base-pair reads could not distinguish some IMGT-functional V segments, including TRBV6-2 and TRBV6-3, so those segments were excluded. A cluster of highly shared sequence variants was judged likely to be a technical artifact of the sequencing pipeline. In a later analysis, HLA-associated TCR beta chains showed more clonal expansion and lower generation probabilities than non-associated chains that were equally common. Three of the identified cytomegalovirus-associated TCR beta chains were confirmed in vitro to be specific for cytomegalovirus antigens. In a later genetic analysis, a missense DCLRE1C variant was associated with V-gene and J-gene trimming of TCR beta chains, and the association was replicated in an independent cohort. In a later genetic analysis, fewer N-insertions in productive TCRs were reported among donors in an Asian-associated ancestry cluster than the approximately 710-donor mean. Strong co-occurrence of HLA alleles, especially DR and DQ, made assigning TCR associations to individual alleles difficult. Most CMV-associated TCR beta chains appeared to be HLA-restricted in a later analysis, and the HLA associations seemed to be driven largely by CMV exposure. A total of 150 or so TCR beta chains were listed by the study as associated with cytomegalovirus. Most TCR sequences were observed very rarely across donors, whereas some public TCRs were present in many individuals. A further reported finding was that TCR beta sequences accurately predicted the HLA-A and HLA-B alleles for most subjects in the first cohort. In a later analysis, TCR association rates were found to vary across HLA loci, with the most associated TCRs seen for DRB1 alleles and the fewest for HLA-C alleles. A later analysis reported that several top co-occurrence clusters appeared linked to parvovirus B19, influenza, CMV and Epstein-Barr virus. In a later analysis, some 18,000 TCR beta sequences were associated with specific HLA alleles at a false discovery rate of 0.05. Linkage disequilibrium might explain the correlated functional status among segregating V segments, but an unknown experimental factor could not be excluded. The earlier analysis of fewer than 750 of the donors excluded over 15 rarely observed V segments, including chromosome 9 orphons, because counts were too low. The cohort was sequenced for TCR beta chains only, and without alpha or paired-chain data the features that could be detected were limited. CMV serostatus was the only immune exposure information available for the cohort. The classifier was reported to diagnose cytomegalovirus status with high specificity and sensitivity in both the original and validation cohorts. Because HLA typing was missing for some donors at each locus, association tests included only the typed subset. Broadly in line with IMGT annotations, most TCR beta V segments showed up in productive rearrangements about 87% or about 30% of the time in an earlier analysis of approximately 640 of the donors.

The sample comprised PBMCs. The chain is encoded by TRBV2 joined to TRBJ2-5; confidence is insufficient to name the D gene. The J call may be incorrect, as the DNA end agrees better with TRBJ2-7. The sequence was collected from a woman in her forties or fifties in good health and CMV-seropositive. The CDR3 reads as follows: CASSEGRGLYEQYF. The nucleotide sequence reads TGTGCCAGCAGTGAAGGCCGAGGTCTCTACGAGCAGTACTTC.